This T cell receptor (beta chain) was obtained from a study of CD8 T cells in Susac syndrome. Random hexamers were used to reverse transcribe an amount of about 0.45 to 1 ug RNA. A multiplex approach, immunoSEQ multiplex PCR, amplified TCR beta CDR3 across 54 Vbeta and 13 Jbeta. TCRdb re-called the immunoSEQ multiplex PCR reads through MiXCR, storing one row per CDR3 protein. This table has approximately 200,000 distinct CDR3 sequences, approximately 96% appearing once. Trimming cost V 3 bases and J 7 bases, with 21 bases left between them. Per germline, CDR1 DFQATT and CDR2 SNEGSKA (reference sequence). This CDR3 has 15 residues. Negative isolation was used for CD8+ and CD4+ T cells, and FACS enrichment was applied to TEMRA cells.

The sequenced sample was CD4+ T cells from PBMCs. The clonotype originates from a human donor with multiple sclerosis. The V call is TRBV20-1, the J call TRBJ2-5; weak D call: TRBD1 (6 bases). This CDR3 reads CSASPPWGPSVTQYF. The CDR3 region has the DNA TGCAGTGCTAGCCCCCCTTGGGGGCCCTCAGTGACCCAGTACTTC.